The rows below give T cell receptor beta chains drawn from one sample of a study of T cell changes during pregnancy in multiple sclerosis. Clones were sequenced by immunoSEQ multiplex PCR, and TCRdb holds only the in-frame ones, with some missing. This sample has 20,000 to 25,000 clones, with just over 85% found just once. The material was CD8+ T cells from peripheral blood mononuclear cells, obtained in the first trimester of pregnancy. The origin of the receptors is a female donor in good health, enrolled as a control in a pregnancy study. Both conserved end residues are part of each CDR3. Fields, in order: clone size, J gene, D gene, V gene, CDR3 DNA, CDR3 protein. The D gene is left open where the match is weak. Clone size is not always given. Where it is, it says once, few, many or a class for expanded clones.

clone size: NA; J gene: TRBJ2-6; D gene: TRBD1; V gene: TRBV7-3; CDR3 DNA: TGTGCCAGCAGCTTATCTTCCAGGGGGAGCTCTGGGGCCAACGTCCTGACTTTC; CDR3 protein: CASSLSSRGSSGANVLTF
clone size: NA; J gene: TRBJ2-2; D gene: NA; V gene: TRBV4-3; CDR3 DNA: TGCGCCAGCAGCCAAGTGGGCAAGAACACCGGGGAGCTGTTTTTT; CDR3 protein: CASSQVGKNTGELFF
clone size: NA; J gene: TRBJ2-5; D gene: TRBD2; V gene: TRBV4-1; CDR3 DNA: TGCGCCAGCAGCCAAGAGGGACTAGCGGGGAATAGAGGAGAGACCCAGTACTTC; CDR3 protein: CASSQEGLAGNRGETQYF
clone size: NA; J gene: TRBJ2-1; D gene: TRBD2; V gene: TRBV29-1; CDR3 DNA: TGCAGCGCGGGACTAGCGGGGGCCATCTACAATGAGCAGTTCTTC; CDR3 protein: CSAGLAGAIYNEQFF
clone size: NA; J gene: TRBJ2-7; D gene: NA; V gene: TRBV20-1; CDR3 DNA: TGCAGTGCTCCCGCCTACGAGCAGTACTTC; CDR3 protein: CSAPAYEQYF
clone size: NA; J gene: TRBJ1-1; D gene: NA; V gene: TRBV15; CDR3 DNA: TGTGCCACCAGCAGATCAACAGAGGAAGCTTTCTTT; CDR3 protein: CATSRSTEEAFF
clone size: few; J gene: TRBJ1-1; D gene: NA; V gene: TRBV13; CDR3 DNA: TGTGCCAGCAGCTTAATATCCACTGAAGCTTTCTTT; CDR3 protein: CASSLISTEAFF
clone size: once; J gene: TRBJ2-7; D gene: NA; V gene: TRBV11-2; CDR3 DNA: TGTGCCAGCAGCGCCGGGAGCTCCTACGAGCAGTACTTC; CDR3 protein: CASSAGSSYEQYF
clone size: NA; J gene: TRBJ2-7; D gene: TRBD1; V gene: TRBV7-2; CDR3 DNA: TGTGCCAGCAGTTTGGGACAGTCTTTCTACGAGCAGTACTTC; CDR3 protein: CASSLGQSFYEQYF
clone size: once; J gene: TRBJ1-1; D gene: NA; V gene: TRBV19; CDR3 DNA: TGTGCCAGTAGTATCCTCGGGAGGGACACTGAAGCTTTCTTT; CDR3 protein: CASSILGRDTEAFF
clone size: NA; J gene: TRBJ2-1; D gene: TRBD2; V gene: TRBV15; CDR3 DNA: TGTGCCACCACAGGCCGGGGGGGCCCTGGGGATGAGCAGTTCTTC; CDR3 protein: CATTGRGGPGDEQFF
clone size: NA; J gene: TRBJ1-5; D gene: NA; V gene: TRBV7-9; CDR3 DNA: TGTGCCAGCAGCTCGACAGAGGACCATCAGCCCCAGCATTTT; CDR3 protein: CASSSTEDHQPQHF
clone size: once; J gene: TRBJ2-7; D gene: TRBD2; V gene: TRBV11-1; CDR3 DNA: TGTGCCAGCAGCCAAGGGGCCGGGACTATAAACCCCTACGAGCAGTACTTC; CDR3 protein: CASSQGAGTINPYEQYF
clone size: few; J gene: TRBJ1-2; D gene: TRBD1; V gene: TRBV15; CDR3 DNA: TGTGCCACCAGCAGAGATGGGACAGGGGTTCTTGGCTACACCTTC; CDR3 protein: CATSRDGTGVLGYTF
clone size: NA; J gene: TRBJ2-1; D gene: TRBD1; V gene: TRBV5-1; CDR3 DNA: TGCGCCAGCAGCTGGGGGACAGGGGGGATTGAGCAGTTCTTC; CDR3 protein: CASSWGTGGIEQFF
clone size: NA; J gene: TRBJ1-6; D gene: NA; V gene: TRBV4-3; CDR3 DNA: TGCGCCAGCAGCCACGCAAATGGCCCCCTCCACTTT; CDR3 protein: CASSHANGPLHF
clone size: NA; J gene: TRBJ2-1; D gene: TRBD2; V gene: TRBV27; CDR3 DNA: TGTGCCGTGGGGACTAAAAACAATGAGCAGTTCTTC; CDR3 protein: CAVGTKNNEQFF
clone size: NA; J gene: TRBJ2-7; D gene: NA; V gene: TRBV6-1; CDR3 DNA: TGTGCCAGCAGTGAAGCTGACGGGTACGAGCAGTACTTC; CDR3 protein: CASSEADGYEQYF
clone size: NA; J gene: TRBJ2-3; D gene: NA; V gene: TRBV9; CDR3 DNA: TGTGCCAGCAGCCAGACGGGAGATACGCAGTATTTT; CDR3 protein: CASSQTGDTQYF
clone size: NA; J gene: TRBJ2-7; D gene: TRBD1; V gene: TRBV14; CDR3 DNA: TGTGCCAGCAGCCCCCCGACAGGGAAGAACAACGAGCAGTACTTC; CDR3 protein: CASSPPTGKNNEQYF